Reported below is one T cell receptor beta chain. The record originates from a study of T cell changes during pregnancy in multiple sclerosis. Produced via immunoSEQ multiplex PCR; TCRdb's table is partial and in-frame only. The sample includes around 100,000 clones, around 90% of them seen just once. The TCR originated in a female donor with multiple sclerosis, enrolled in a pregnancy study. This specimen was peripheral blood, taken in the third trimester of pregnancy.

This CDR3 reads CASRDSGETEAFF. The DNA of the CDR3 is TGTGCCAGCAGGGACTCAGGGGAAACTGAAGCTTTCTTT. J is TRBJ1-1 and V is TRBV2; maybe TRBD1 (6 bases). This CDR3 has 13 amino acids. The V and J ends lost 6 bases and 5 bases respectively, with 13 bases between them. Germline V lookup: CDR1 SNHLY, CDR2 FYNNEI.